The source of this TCR beta chain is a study of blood T cell repertoires in COVID-19. Study as a whole: Italy, Spain and the United States were the sources of the convalescent and acute COVID-19 samples. PBMCs, B-cell-depleted T cells, or T cells were the source of the cDNA or gDNA that made up the material.

CDR1 SGHTA and CDR2 FQGTGA come from the germline V gene. The J segment lost 10 bases and the V segment lost 5 bases, leaving 3 bases of the junction unmatched. The CDR3 contains 12 residues. As originally analysed: Amplification with reference gene primers provided the estimates of nucleated cell counts. Sequencing used immunoSEQ multiplex PCR; TCRdb keeps in-frame clones, though not all of them. For V, J and clone size, that table is used; D and trimming come from the DNA. Of under 130,000 clones listed, more than 80% are singletons. The chain uses TRBV7-3 and TRBJ2-2, with 8 bases that match TRBD2. Sequenced: peripheral blood. The receptor comes from a woman between 55 and 75 years old with acute or convalescent COVID-19. The DNA of the CDR3 is TGTGCCAGCAGCGGTAGCGGGAAGGAGCTGTTTTTT. Translated, it gives CASSGSGKELFF.